These T cell receptor beta chains were read from a single sample in a study of radiation and T cells in renal cell carcinoma. Only in-frame clones appear in the TCRdb table, and some are missing; sequencing was by immunoSEQ multiplex PCR. The repertoire holds about 95,000 clones, with less than 90% as singletons. Source: blood, taken from a patient whose treatment included radiotherapy and nephrectomy. The receptors shown here come from a man aged 50 or older with renal cell carcinoma. Both conserved end residues are part of each CDR3. Not all rows give a size; the values are once, few, many and, for expanded clones, a class.

TRBJ1-6 TRBV6-1 . CASSELGGGIGPLHF
TRBJ2-3 TRBV5-1 . CASSLGGLGADTQYF
TRBJ2-7 TRBV7-6 . CASSQKGTGAYEQYF
TRBJ1-1 TRBV30 many CAWSVSGKAEAFF
TRBJ2-1 TRBV6-5 . CASSLAGNYNEQFF
TRBJ2-1 TRBV5-1 few CASKEGAEYEQFF
TRBJ2-3 TRBV9 . CASSVGTSGTLLDTQYF
TRBJ2-5 TRBV7-9 . CASSSGLRGETQYF
TRBJ1-5 TRBV30 . CAWSLGPGPQPQHF
TRBJ1-5 TRBV7-9 . CASSAPGLGPQPQHF
TRBJ1-2 TRBV5-4 . CASSLDGQLLSGYTF
TRBJ1-6 TRBV7-9 few CASSFRGAYNSPLHF
TRBJ2-1 TRBV2 . CASIEGSYNEQFF
TRBJ2-7 TRBV11-1 . CASSSGYEQYF
TRBJ2-5 TRBV29-1 . CSVPPGGNWYSQYF
TRBJ1-1 TRBV29-1 . CSVEKAGNTEAFF
TRBJ1-2 TRBV19 many CASSPTGDLYGYTF
TRBJ2-2 TRBV9 . CASSVRSSGTGELFF
TRBJ1-2 TRBV29-1 . CSVRPGQGNYGYTF
TRBJ2-1 TRBV7-8 . CASSFILWDEQFF
TRBJ1-5 TRBV5-4 once CASSQEGQVGNQPQHF
TRBJ1-1 TRBV11-3 . CASSSTGGVTEAFF
TRBJ2-3 TRBV28 few CASRYKGTSGRAIDTQYF
TRBJ2-7 TRBV5-1 few CASSLGSLAAYEQYF
TRBJ1-5 TRBV30 . CASGLGLGGPQHF
TRBJ1-2 TRBV10-3 . CAISESTGGYYGYTF
TRBJ2-7 TRBV11-2 . CASSLGQESSYEQYF
TRBJ2-5 TRBV5-4 . CASSLAGTAKETQYF
TRBJ2-2 TRBV5-1 . CASSLTVSNTGELFF
TRBJ2-7 TRBV29-1 . CSVVGTSGSLYEQYF
TRBJ2-5 TRBV25-1 . CASSEARTTMSETQYF
TRBJ1-2 TRBV2 . CASSSGGWGYGYTF
TRBJ2-1 TRBV27 . CASNRAGELYNEQFF
TRBJ2-7 TRBV14 . CASSPEVAGARFLSEQYF
TRBJ2-3 TRBV18 . CASSPRTGGADTQYF
TRBJ2-1 TRBV19 . CASSTLAGGDPFF
TRBJ1-2 TRBV14 . CASSPTYTGHGYTF
TRBJ1-3 TRBV10-1 . CASSETASSGNTIYF
TRBJ1-1 TRBV5-1 few CASSLGLGASTEAFF
TRBJ2-1 TRBV7-2 few CASSLGLASYNEQFF
TRBJ2-6 TRBV4-2 once CASSQDKGNSNVLTF
TRBJ1-5 TRBV19 . CAGGGQGARGPQHF
TRBJ1-5 TRBV20-1 once CSASPQEPQHF
TRBJ1-2 TRBV9 many CASSVVGTGLYTF
TRBJ1-1 TRBV27 once CASSSRWNAEAFF
TRBJ1-1 TRBV19 . CASTPNWNTEAFF
TRBJ2-1 TRBV7-8 . CASSWSMGPNEQFF
TRBJ1-1 TRBV6-5 . CASSSGQINTEAFF
TRBJ2-7 TRBV18 . CASSSLAGATYEQYF
TRBJ1-2 TRBV11-2 . CASSLDGLGGRGYTF
TRBJ2-2 TRBV19 . CASSIPSTPGELFF
TRBJ1-2 TRBV2 . CASLGGSPANLGYTF
TRBJ2-2 TRBV5-8 . CASSLAGGSSGTGELFF
TRBJ1-5 TRBV4-3 . CASSQDRGNQPQHF
TRBJ1-1 TRBV11-2 . CASTSGAITEAFF
TRBJ1-6 TRBV6-1 . CASSARGLRYNSPLHF
TRBJ2-7 TRBV2 . CASMGLLSYEQYF
TRBJ1-2 TRBV7-8 . CASSLPGGNYGYTF